Below are 26 T cell receptor beta chains sequenced from a single sample in a study of vaccination and CD4 T cells after COVID-19. This sample's treatment: roughly ten-day PBMC culture with coronavirus spike peptide pools or control peptides (ViraFEST assay). These receptors have no identified antigens. Cultured CD4+ T cell DNA was sequenced using the Oncomine TCR Beta short-read assay. TCRdb passed the PCR reads through MiXCR, listing each CDR3 protein once. The data show 15,000 to 20,000 distinct CDR3 sequences, with approximately 48% seen just once and roughly 6.2% held by the top ten. Sequencing was performed on CD4+ T cells from blood, cultured in vitro. The receptor set was obtained from a human donor who had recovered from COVID-19.

This clonotype has more than one count but fewer than ten. The CDR3 nucleotides read TGTGCCACCAGTGCGGGGGACGTTCAGTACTTC. It specifies CATSAGDVQYF. The chain has TRBV24-1 and TRBJ2-4; D possibly corresponds to TRBD2 (6 bases). There are 11 residues in the CDR3. Germline-derived CDR1 and CDR2 are KGHDR and SFDVKD. V lost 5 bases and J lost 11, with 9 bases in between.

The chain is built from TRBV2 and TRBJ2-6; D tentatively fits TRBD1 or TRBD2 (5 bases each). From germline, CDR1 is SNHLY and CDR2 FYNNEI. The CDR3 spans 17 residues. V was pared by 8 bases and J by 0 bases, with 17 bases between. CDR3 nucleotide sequence: TGTGCCAGCGAGGGGTCCCTGATAATCTCTGGGGCCAACGTCCTGACTTTC. Its translation is CASEGSLIISGANVLTF.

The V and J genes are TRBV6-1 and TRBJ2-6; 9 nucleotides line up with TRBD1. With 7 bases clipped from V and 0 bases from J, the junction kept 7 bases outside the gene matches. CDR3 length: 17 amino acids. Germline CDR1 reads MNHNS; CDR2 reads SASEGT. CDR3 amino acids: CASTSGTGISGANVLTF. CDR3 coding DNA: TGTGCCAGCACCTCCGGGACAGGGATCTCTGGGGCCAACGTCCTGACTTTC.

This clonotype was counted a few times. This chain connects TRBV20-1 to TRBJ1-6, with D tentatively TRBD1 (5 bases). The CDR3 length is 14 residues. Trimming pared 6 bases from V and 9 bases from J, leaving 18 bases between. Germline V gives CDR1 DFQATT, CDR2 SNEGSKA (reference sequence). The CDR3: CSASLAGLASPLHF. The CDR3 DNA sequence: TGCAGTGCCAGCCTGGCAGGGTTGGCTTCACCCCTCCACTTT.

This chain uses TRBV20-1 with TRBJ1-2; the D is unclear. CDR1 is DFQATT, CDR2 SNEGSKA, per germline (reference sequence). This CDR3 has 16 residues. Between the trimmed V and J ends, which lost 0 bases and 3 bases, there was a span of 17 bases. This CDR3 is CSARDAGKHGDYGYTF. The CDR3 coding sequence is TGCAGTGCTAGAGATGCGGGCAAACACGGGGACTATGGCTACACCTTC.

J is TRBJ2-5 and V is TRBV4-3, with D uncertain. Trimming took off 1 base at V and 5 bases at J, with 11 bases between the two ends. This CDR3 has 14 residues. Per the germline V gene, CDR1 is LGHNA and CDR2 is YSLEER. The CDR3 spells CASSQGTGSETQYF. CDR3 nucleotide sequence: TGCGCCAGCAGCCAAGGAACTGGTTCGGAGACCCAGTACTTC.

The chain joins TRBV6-2 or TRBV6-3 to TRBJ1-2; possible D gene TRBD1, 5 bases. Trimming took off 6 bases at V and 4 bases at J, with 18 bases between the two ends. This CDR3 has 15 residues. CDR1 is MNHEY and CDR2 is SVGEGT in the germline V gene. The CDR3 spells CASSYRQTAGYGYTF. Here the CDR3 DNA reads TGTGCCAGCAGCTATAGACAGACCGCTGGCTATGGCTACACCTTC.

V usage is TRBV18 and J usage is TRBJ2-5; the D gene is possibly TRBD1 (6 bases). Germline V gene lookup returns CDR1 KGHSH and CDR2 LQKENI. This CDR3 contains 14 residues. Trimming removed 0 bases at V and 4 bases at J, with 9 bases between. The CDR3, as DNA: TGTGCCAGCTCACCACCGGCCAGGGGAGAGACCCAGTACTTC. It encodes CASSPPARGETQYF.

The chain combines TRBV6-4 with TRBJ1-1; the D gene is possibly TRBD1 (6 bases). The CDR3 consists of 14 residues. V was pared by 6 bases and J by 2 bases, with 13 bases between. Germline V gives CDR1 MRHNA, CDR2 SNTAGT. CDR3 protein: CASRRLGGNTEAFF. The CDR3 DNA reads as TGTGCCAGCAGGAGATTGGGGGGCAACACTGAAGCTTTCTTT.

The chain joins TRBV6-1 to TRBJ2-2; 9 nucleotides align to TRBD1. Trimming removed 3 bases from V and 5 bases from J; junction bases left unmatched: 4. The CDR3 length is 15 residues. Germline-derived CDR1 and CDR2 are MNHNS and SASEGT. CDR3 in amino acids: CASSDGTGWTGELFF. In nucleotides, the CDR3 is TGTGCCAGCAGTGACGGGACAGGGTGGACCGGGGAGCTGTTTTTT.

This clonotype was observed a single time. This chain joins TRBV11-2 and TRBJ2-1, with D tentatively TRBD1 or TRBD2 (5 bases each). Germline-derived CDR1 and CDR2 are SGHAT and FQNNGV. The CDR3 runs 15 residues. Trimming left V 5 bases short and J 5 bases short, with 16 bases between. The CDR3 region has the DNA TGTGCCAGCAGCACGACGGGACGCGGCCACAATGAGCAGTTCTTC. It translates to CASSTTGRGHNEQFF.

This chain uses TRBV10-3 with TRBJ1-2, with 10 bases identical to TRBD1. V shed 5 bases, J shed 0 bases, and the junction held 15 bases outside the gene matches. There are 19 residues in the CDR3. The germline V gene encodes CDR1 ENHRY and CDR2 SYGVKD. CDR3 nucleotides: TGTGCCATCAGTCTGACAGGGGGCTTTTGGGCCCGAGCTAACTATGGCTACACCTTC. It codes for CAISLTGGFWARANYGYTF.

The V gene is TRBV7-3, the J gene TRBJ2-7; a weak D match, TRBD2 (5 bases). The CDR3 consists of 13 residues. Trimming removed 4 bases from V and 5 bases from J, with 12 bases in between. Germline values: CDR1 SGHTA, CDR2 FQGTGA. DNA for the CDR3: TGTGCCAGCAGCTCCTCACTAGTCGACGAGCAGTACTTC. It encodes CASSSSLVDEQYF. Using reference TRBV7-3 and TRBJ2-7 for the parts outside the CDR3, the full variable domain is GAGVSQTPSNKVTEKGKYVELRCDPISGHTALYWYRQSLGQGPEFLIYFQGTGAADDSGLPNDRFFAVRPEGSVSTLKIQRTERGDSAVYLCASSSSLVDEQYFGPGTRLTVT.

The chain employs TRBV7-3 and TRBJ2-2; D is perhaps TRBD2 (7 bases). This CDR3 comprises 15 residues. Trimming took off 11 bases at V and 6 bases at J, with 22 bases between the two ends. Looked up from germline, CDR1 is SGHTA and CDR2 is FQGTGA. CDR3 loop: CAPPPGGPHSGELFF. In DNA form, the CDR3 reads TGTGCCCCACCACCCGGGGGGCCCCATTCCGGGGAGCTGTTTTTT.

Only a few counts were recorded for this clonotype. V and J are TRBV11-2 and TRBJ1-6; D is unclear. CDR3 length: 12 amino acids. The germline V gene has CDR1 SGHAT and CDR2 FQNNGV. V lost 2 bases, J lost 7 bases, and 3 bases lay in between. CDR3 sequence (DNA): TGTGCCAGCAGCTTAATGAATTCACCCCTCCACTTT. It is translated as CASSLMNSPLHF. Complete variable domain (other parts from reference TRBV11-2 and TRBJ1-6): EAGVAQSPRYKIIEKRQSVAFWCNPISGHATLYWYQQILGQGPKLLIQFQNNGVVDDSQLPKDRFSAERLKGVDSTLKIQPAKLEDSAVYLCASSLMNSPLHFGNGTRLTVT.

The chain is built from TRBV20-1 and TRBJ2-3; D not resolved. V lost 3 bases and J 0 bases, leaving 13 bases between the germline ends. Germline V gene lookup returns CDR1 DFQATT and CDR2 SNEGSKA (reference sequence). The CDR3 covers 15 residues. CDR3 residues: CSARDLGHSTDTQYF. In DNA form, the CDR3 reads TGCAGTGCTAGGGACCTGGGTCATAGCACAGATACGCAGTATTTT.

The chain recombines TRBV6-1 with TRBJ2-7; perhaps TRBD2 as D (5 bases). In germline, CDR1 is MNHNS, CDR2 SASEGT. The CDR3 totals 15 residues. V lost 6 bases and J lost 8, with 23 bases in between. The CDR3 coding sequence is TGTGCCAGCAGCCCCGGGCTTTCCGGAGCGGTAAAGCAGTACTTC. It encodes CASSPGLSGAVKQYF.

V is TRBV7-3 and J is TRBJ1-1, with 9 bases matching TRBD1. Per germline, CDR1 SGHTA and CDR2 FQGTGA. The J segment lost 10 bases and the V segment lost 0 bases, leaving 9 bases of the junction unmatched. This CDR3 contains 15 residues. CDR3 loop: CASSLTGSGQGLAFF. CDR3 bases: TGTGCCAGCAGCTTAACGGGGTCGGGACAGGGTTTAGCTTTCTTT.

This rearrangement joins TRBV10-1 to TRBJ2-1, with D perhaps TRBD1 (6 bases). CDR3 size: 17 residues. Germline CDR1 reads WNHNN; CDR2 reads SYGVQD (reference sequence). V was cut by 0 bases and J by 7 bases, with 19 bases left in between. Written as DNA, the CDR3 is TGCGCCAGCAGTGAGTCCCTTTTACAGGGATCCCCGAATGAGCAGTTCTTC. Its protein is CASSESLLQGSPNEQFF.

The chain recombines TRBV20-1 with TRBJ2-5, with D possibly being TRBD1 (6 bases). This CDR3 comprises 15 residues. The germline V gene encodes CDR1 DFQATT and CDR2 SNEGSKA (reference sequence). Trimming took off 2 bases at V and 1 base at J, with 14 bases between the two ends. The CDR3 sequence: CSARKGDTIQETQYF. The CDR3 DNA is TGCAGTGCTAGAAAGGGGGACACGATCCAAGAGACCCAGTACTTC.

Only a few counts were recorded for this clonotype. The chain has TRBV21-1 and TRBJ1-5; the table calls TRBD1, which could not be checked here. TRBV21-1 is marked as a pseudogene. CDR3 length: 17 amino acids. Here the CDR3 reads CASSKAQVSYSNQPQHF. The CDR3 bases are TGTGCCAGCAGCAAAGCACAGGTCTCTTATAGCAATCAGCCCCAGCATTTT.

This chain joins TRBV9 and TRBJ2-1; D gene ambiguous. V gave up 0 bases and J gave up 9 bases, with 16 bases separating them. Germline CDR1 reads SGDLS; CDR2 reads YYNGEE. The CDR3 totals 15 residues. CDR3 region: CASSVEGKGTGEQFF. The CDR3, as DNA: TGTGCCAGCAGCGTAGAAGGGAAGGGTACGGGTGAGCAGTTCTTC.

The sample holds a few counts of this clonotype. This chain links TRBV29-1 with TRBJ1-2; maybe TRBD1 (5 bases). Germline lookup yields CDR1 SQVTM and CDR2 ANQGSEA. Trimming cost V 4 bases and J 3 bases, with 9 bases left between them. CDR3 length: 12 residues. CDR3 nucleotides: TGCAGCGTTGCATGGGGGGACTATGGCTACACCTTC. It is translated as CSVAWGDYGYTF.

The V and J genes are TRBV7-6 and TRBJ2-7; D not certain. CDR1 SGHVS and CDR2 FNYEAQ come from the germline V gene. The length of the CDR3 is 15 residues. Trimming took off 2 bases at V and 0 bases at J, with 11 bases between the two ends. The CDR3 nucleotides read TGTGCCAGCAGCTTACTTCCGGACCCCTCCTACGAGCAGTACTTC. Protein: CASSLLPDPSYEQYF.

V is TRBV6-1 and J is TRBJ2-7; D possibly corresponds to TRBD1 (6 bases). Between the trimmed V and J ends, which lost 7 bases and 3 bases, there was a span of 13 bases. Germline loops: CDR1 MNHNS, CDR2 SASEGT. The CDR3 consists of 13 residues. The CDR3 sequence: CASMGQGNYEQYF. The CDR3 DNA reads as TGTGCCAGCATGGGTCAGGGGAACTACGAGCAGTACTTC.

This clonotype has more than one count but fewer than ten. This chain connects TRBV19 to TRBJ2-7, with 8 bases lining up with TRBD1. The CDR3 length is 14 residues. In germline, CDR1 is LNHDA, CDR2 SQIVND (reference sequence). After removal of 6 bases from V and 5 bases from J, the junction contained 9 bases not matched to a gene. This CDR3 is CASRPRTGTNEQYF. As DNA, the CDR3 is TGTGCCAGTAGGCCCAGGACAGGGACAAACGAGCAGTACTTC. Combining the CDR3 with reference TRBV19 and TRBJ2-7 gives the whole variable domain DGGITQSPKYLFRKEGQNVTLSCEQNLNHDAMYWYRQDPGQGLRLIYYSQIVNDFQKGDIAEGYSVSREKKESFPLTVTSAQKNPTAFYLCASRPRTGTNEQYFGPGTRLTVT.